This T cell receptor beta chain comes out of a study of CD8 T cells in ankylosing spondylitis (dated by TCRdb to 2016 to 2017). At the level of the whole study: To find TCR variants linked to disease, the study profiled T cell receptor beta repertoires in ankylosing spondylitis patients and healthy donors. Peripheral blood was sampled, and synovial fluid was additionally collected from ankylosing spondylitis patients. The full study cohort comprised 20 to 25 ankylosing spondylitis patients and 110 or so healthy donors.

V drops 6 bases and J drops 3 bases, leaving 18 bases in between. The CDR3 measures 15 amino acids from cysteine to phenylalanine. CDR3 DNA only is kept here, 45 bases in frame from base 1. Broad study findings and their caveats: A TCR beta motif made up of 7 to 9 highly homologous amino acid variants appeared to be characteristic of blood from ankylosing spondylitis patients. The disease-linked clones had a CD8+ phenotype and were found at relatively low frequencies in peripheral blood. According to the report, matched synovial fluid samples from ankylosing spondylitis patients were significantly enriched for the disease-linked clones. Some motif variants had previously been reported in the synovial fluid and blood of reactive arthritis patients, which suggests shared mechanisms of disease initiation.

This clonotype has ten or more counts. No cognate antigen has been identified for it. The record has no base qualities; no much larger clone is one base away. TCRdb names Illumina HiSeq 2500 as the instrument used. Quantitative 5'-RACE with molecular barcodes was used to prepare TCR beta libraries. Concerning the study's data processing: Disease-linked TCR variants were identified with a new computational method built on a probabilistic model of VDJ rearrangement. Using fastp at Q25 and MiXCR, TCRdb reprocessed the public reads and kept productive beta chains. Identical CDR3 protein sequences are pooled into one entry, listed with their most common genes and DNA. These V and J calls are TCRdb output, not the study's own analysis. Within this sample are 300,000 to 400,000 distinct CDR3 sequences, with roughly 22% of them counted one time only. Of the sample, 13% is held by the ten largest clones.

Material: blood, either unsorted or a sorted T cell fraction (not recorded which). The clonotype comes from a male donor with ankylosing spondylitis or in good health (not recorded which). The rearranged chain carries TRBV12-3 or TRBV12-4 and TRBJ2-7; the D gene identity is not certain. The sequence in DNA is TGTGCCAGCAGCCTAGGCGCAGGTTCCCTCTACGAGCAGTACTTC. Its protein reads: CASSLGAGSLYEQYF.